This T cell receptor (beta chain) comes out of a study of blood T cell repertoires in COVID-19 (dated by TCRdb to about 2020). For the study in its entirety: Collaborator samples came from the United States, Italy and Spain and covered acute and convalescent phases of COVID-19. The prospective study material was composed of cDNA or gDNA derived from T cells, B-cell-depleted T cells, or PBMCs. Deeply sampled blood TCRbeta repertoires from subjects exposed to, actively infected with, or recovered from COVID-19 were included in the dataset. Where available, HLA class I and class II types were obtained from metadata supplied by the sample provider rather than from assay-based typing. Samples were obtained from the ongoing ImmuneRACE study (first 160 participants) and from about 1,300 subjects provided by 6 global collaborators. The repertoires were released in a freely available public database meant as a resource for research on the immune response to SARS-CoV-2. The sample metadata nearly always contained a de-identified subject ID, COVID-19 status, age in years and sex. Results and caveats for the whole study, not just this receptor: The quantity of clinical and demographic metadata differed by source and by participant and was supplied without curation.

A word on this clone: There is no known antigen for this receptor. Nothing much larger sits one base from this clone, and base qualities are not available.

The immunoSEQ Assay, a bias-controlled multiplex PCR, was used to amplify TCRbeta CDR3 regions from genomic DNA. In the authors' own workflow: The number of nucleated cells in each sample was estimated from the amplification of reference gene primers within the assay. To quantify the absolute abundance of each unique TCRbeta CDR3 rearrangement, sequence reads were collapsed and filtered. For each sample, productive Simpson clonality was calculated as the square root of Simpson's diversity index across productive rearrangements. Imported from immuneACCESS, the table was reduced by TCRdb to in-frame sequences with V and J called. These copies leave out some clones; in studies compared against another copy, an unresolved V gene accounts for under half, and the cause of the remainder is not known. V and J calls plus clone size are reproduced from that table; the DNA served to infer D and trimming. Here the sample has about 61,000 clones; around 85% occur a single time. The top ten constitute about 5.3% of the sample.

Collaborating institutions collected whole blood in K2EDTA tubes following their own protocols. For TCRbeta analysis, collaborator samples were shipped as frozen whole blood, as isolated PBMCs, or as DNA extracted from either sample type. The sequenced sample consisted of peripheral blood. The TCR comes from a man aged 65 to 79 with acute or convalescent COVID-19.

The DNA sequence follows: TGTGCCAGCAGACAGGGGGCGTGGGAGCAGTACTTC. Translated, this is CASRQGAWEQYF. Rearrangement joined TRBV6-5 to TRBJ2-7; TRBD1 fits 9 bases in the junction. Unmatched junction bases come to 4, with V trimmed by 6 bases and J by 7 bases. The germline V gene encodes CDR1 MNHEY and CDR2 SVGAGI. Counted from cysteine to phenylalanine, this CDR3 has 12 amino acids. The read is trimmed to its CDR3 DNA, 36 bases read in frame from base 1.